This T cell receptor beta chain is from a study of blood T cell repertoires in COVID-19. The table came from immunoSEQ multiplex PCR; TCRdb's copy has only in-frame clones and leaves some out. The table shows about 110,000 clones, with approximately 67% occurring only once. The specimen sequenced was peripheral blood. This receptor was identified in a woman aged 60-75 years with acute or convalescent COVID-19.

This chain's CDR3 is CASSGGQGAQAFF. The CDR3 region has the DNA TGCGCCAGCAGCGGAGGACAGGGGGCGCAAGCTTTCTTT. The chain links TRBV5-1 to TRBJ1-1; TRBD1 agrees at 11 bases. Unmatched junction bases numbered 5, after V lost 4 bases and J lost 9 bases. Germline CDR1 is SGHRS and CDR2 is YFSETQ. This CDR3 is 13 amino acids long.